One and the same sample provided the 17 T cell receptor beta chains below, sequenced in a study of blood T cell repertoires in COVID-19. Clones were sequenced by immunoSEQ multiplex PCR, and TCRdb holds only the in-frame ones, with some missing. The profile shows tens of thousands of clones, 80% of them singletons. Specimen: peripheral blood. The receptors derive from a human donor in a cohort sampled during active COVID-19.

In DNA form, the CDR3 reads TGTGCCAGCAGTTGGCAACAGGGGGCTGATGGCTACACCTTC. Translated: CASSWQQGADGYTF. This chain uses TRBV6-6 with TRBJ1-2; 9 positions agree with TRBD1. The CDR3 spans 14 residues. The germline V gene has CDR1 MNHNY and CDR2 SVGAGI (reference sequence). With V trimmed by 4 bases and J by 6 bases, 6 bases remained unmatched.

The chain joins TRBV11-2 to TRBJ2-2; 7 nucleotides match TRBD2. The ends lost 5 bases at V and 2 bases at J; junction bases unmatched: 5. CDR3 size: 15 residues. Per germline, CDR1 SGHAT and CDR2 FQNNGV. The DNA for the CDR3 is TGTGCCAGCAGCCTGAGCGGGGATAACACCGGGGAGCTGTTTTTT. It encodes CASSLSGDNTGELFF.

The chain links TRBV9 to TRBJ2-4; 9 bases align to TRBD1. V lost 3 bases to trimming and J lost 8 bases; unmatched junction nucleotides: 9. Germline V lookup: CDR1 SGDLS, CDR2 YYNGEE. The length of the CDR3 is 15 residues. The CDR3 reads CASSETGTGMDIQYF. CDR3 in DNA: TGTGCCAGCAGCGAGACCGGGACAGGGATGGACATTCAGTACTTC.

The chain has TRBV5-1 and TRBJ1-2; 8 bases are a match to TRBD1. Germline V gives CDR1 SGHRS, CDR2 YFSETQ. The CDR3 is made up of 16 amino acids. Unmatched junction bases numbered 10, after V lost 1 base and J lost 5 bases. The CDR3 DNA follows: TGCGCCAGCAGCTTGCTTCCCGGACAGGGCTTATATGGCTACACCTTC. This codes for CASSLLPGQGLYGYTF.

This chain links TRBV6-2 or TRBV6-3 with TRBJ1-5, with a weak D call TRBD1 (6 bases). This CDR3 is 15 amino acids long. CDR1 is MNHEY and CDR2 is SVGEGT in the germline V gene. V was clipped by 4 bases and J by 0 bases, with 10 bases between them. CDR3 in DNA: TGTGCCAGCAGTTTCAAACAGGGTAGCAATCAGCCCCAGCATTTT. It encodes CASSFKQGSNQPQHF.

The chain carries TRBV7-8 and TRBJ1-3; 10 bases match TRBD1. The CDR3 runs to 14 residues. Unmatched junction bases numbered 2, after V lost 5 bases and J lost 4 bases. Looked up from germline, CDR1 is SGHVS and CDR2 is FQNEAQ. The CDR3: CASSLTGGGNTIYF. The CDR3 region has the DNA TGTGCCAGCAGCCTGACAGGGGGCGGAAACACCATATATTTT.

V is TRBV2 and J is TRBJ1-3; D is ambiguous. The CDR3 is 15 residues long. The germline V and J ends were trimmed by 1 base and 0 bases, with 7 bases remaining between them. Germline V CDR1 and CDR2: SNHLY, FYNNEI. The CDR3, as DNA: TGTGCCAGCAGTGAAGGGCCAGTCTCTGGAAACACCATATATTTT. Its protein is CASSEGPVSGNTIYF.

The rearrangement links TRBV21-1 to TRBJ1-2. TRBV21-1 is designated a pseudogene. The CDR3 has 18 residues. The CDR3 here is CASSKTLGMSRDYYGYTF. The DNA of the CDR3 is TGTGCCAGCAGCAAGACGTTAGGAATGAGCCGGGACTACTATGGCTACACCTTC.

This chain connects TRBV28 to TRBJ1-4, with a tentative D call TRBD1 (6 bases). Germline loops: CDR1 MDHEN, CDR2 SYDVKM. The CDR3 runs to 15 residues. The ends were cut back, 0 bases at V and 5 bases at J, with 10 bases in the middle. In DNA form, the CDR3 reads TGTGCCAGCAGTTTATGGTCCCAGGGGAATGAAAAACTGTTTTTT. This translates into CASSLWSQGNEKLFF.

This clone ranks as medium-sized. Here the CDR3 reads CASSTEGTSEQSTDTQYF. The CDR3 nucleotides are TGTGCCAGCAGCACGGAGGGGACTAGCGAACAGAGCACAGATACGCAGTATTTT. The V and J genes are TRBV5-4 and TRBJ2-3, with 10 bases identical to TRBD2. CDR1 and CDR2 from the germline V gene are SGHNT and YYREEE (reference sequence). This CDR3 contains 18 residues. With 4 bases clipped from V and 0 bases from J, the junction kept 11 bases outside the gene matches.

The chain employs TRBV30 and TRBJ1-5, with TRBD1 matching 7 bases. V shed 5 bases, J shed 4 bases, and the junction held 2 bases outside the gene matches. Looked up from germline, CDR1 is GTSNPN and CDR2 is SVGIG (reference sequence). The CDR3 runs to 12 residues. CDR3 nucleotides: TGTGCCTGGGAGACAGGGAATCAGCCCCAGCATTTT. Translating gives CAWETGNQPQHF.

The genes are TRBV9 and TRBJ2-7, with 10 bases that match TRBD1. V lost 7 bases, J lost 6 bases, and 7 bases stayed unmatched. The CDR3 runs to 13 residues. The germline V gene has CDR1 SGDLS and CDR2 YYNGEE. In DNA form, the CDR3 reads TGTGCCAGCGGGACAGGGGATCTAGGCGAGCAGTACTTC. Protein product: CASGTGDLGEQYF.

The chain employs TRBV6-1 and TRBJ2-5, with D maybe TRBD1 (6 bases). The CDR3 length is 15 residues. The V gene lost 3 bases and the J gene lost 1 base, with 12 bases spanning the gap. Per the germline V gene, CDR1 is MNHNS and CDR2 is SASEGT. CDR3 DNA: TGTGCCAGCAGTGACCCTTACAGGGCCCAAGAGACCCAGTACTTC. This translates into CASSDPYRAQETQYF.

The chain combines TRBV7-3 with TRBJ2-1, with 7 positions matching TRBD2. The CDR3 runs 14 residues. V was pared by 5 bases and J by 3 bases, with 4 bases of the junction left unmatched. Germline assignment: CDR1 SGHTA and CDR2 FQGTGA. The CDR3 region has the DNA TGTGCCAGCAGCCGGGCTAGCGGCTACAATGAGCAGTTCTTC. This translates into CASSRASGYNEQFF.

The chain has TRBV12-3 or TRBV12-4 and TRBJ1-6; TRBD1 aligns across 9 bases. The CDR3 has 13 residues. J was trimmed by 10 bases and V by 2 bases; bases with no gene match: 0. The CDR3 DNA sequence: TGTGCCAGCAGTTTAACAGGGGGCTCACCCCTCCACTTT. It is translated as CASSLTGGSPLHF.

For the CDR3, the DNA is TGTGCCAGCAGTGAAGGTCACCCGGGAAGGAGGCGCAATGAGCAGTTCTTC. Encoded protein: CASSEGHPGRRRNEQFF. This sequence joins TRBV2 and TRBJ2-1; D may be TRBD2 (5 bases). CDR1 SNHLY and CDR2 FYNNEI come from the germline V gene. The length of the CDR3 is 17 residues. The V gene lost 1 base and the J gene lost 6 bases, with 19 bases spanning the gap.

The V call is TRBV11-1, the J call TRBJ1-3; maybe TRBD1 (6 bases). Germline CDR1 reads SGHAT; CDR2 reads FQDESV (reference sequence). There are 16 residues in the CDR3. V lost 5 bases to trimming and J lost 3 bases, with 17 bases between them. The DNA of the CDR3 is TGTGCCAGCAGCGGAGCGCGGACAGACCTTGGAAACACCATATATTTT. Its translation: CASSGARTDLGNTIYF.